These 25 T cell receptor beta chains originate from one sample sequenced in a study of T cells after yellow fever vaccination. MiXCR, applied by TCRdb to the 5' RACE reads, yields one record per CDR3 protein. The profile shows 300,000 or so distinct CDR3 sequences, around 13% of them singletons. The specimen was CD4+ T cells sorted from PBMCs, collected 45 days after the yellow fever booster vaccination. These receptors all come from a man aged 30-40 years who received the YFV17D yellow fever vaccine.

Only a few counts were recorded for this clonotype. The rearrangement links TRBV12-3 or TRBV12-4 to TRBJ1-2; 7 nucleotides align to TRBD1. The CDR3 contains 16 residues. J lost 8 bases, V lost 8 bases, and 20 bases had no gene match. CDR3 protein: CASQIRQGELRRGYTF. CDR3 in DNA: TGTGCCAGCCAAATTCGGCAGGGGGAGTTACGCAGAGGCTACACCTTC.

This clonotype showed up just a few times. The chain carries TRBV7-9 and TRBJ2-1; D call uncertain. Trimming cost V 2 bases and J 7 bases, with 12 bases left between them. CDR3 size: 14 residues. Germline V lookup: CDR1 SEHNR, CDR2 FQNEAQ (reference sequence). CDR3 bases: TGTGCCAGCAGCTTAAAGGGTGTAACGAATGAGCAGTTCTTC. Encoded protein: CASSLKGVTNEQFF.

This clonotype was counted a few times. This chain uses TRBV20-1 with TRBJ2-1, with TRBD2 matching 11 bases. The CDR3 extends over 16 amino acids. V gave up 4 bases and J gave up 0 bases; unmatched junction bases: 5. Germline V CDR1 and CDR2: DFQATT, SNEGSKA (reference sequence). The CDR3 nucleotides are TGCAGTGCTATGACTAGCGGGATCAGCTCCTACAATGAGCAGTTCTTC. Translated, it gives CSAMTSGISSYNEQFF.

This chain links TRBV7-2 with TRBJ2-2; D is unresolved. The V gene's germline CDR1 is SGHTA and CDR2 FQGNSA. This CDR3 has 14 residues. V shed 5 bases and J shed 6 bases, with 13 bases lying between them. The CDR3 DNA sequence: TGTGCCAGCAGCCTAATTCCAACAGCCGGGGAGCTGTTTTTT. It encodes CASSLIPTAGELFF.

The J gene is TRBJ2-5, the V gene TRBV28, with D possibly being TRBD1 (6 bases). V was trimmed by 6 bases and J by 4 bases, leaving 15 bases between them. The CDR3 is 14 amino acids. Germline assignment: CDR1 MDHEN and CDR2 SYDVKM. CDR3 DNA sequence: TGTGCCAGCAGACCCCACAGGGTACCAGAGACCCAGTACTTC. It codes for CASRPHRVPETQYF.

This clonotype occurred a few times. The rearrangement links TRBV20-1 to TRBJ2-3; unclear D gene. This CDR3 is 13 amino acids long. Germline CDR1 DFQATT, CDR2 SNEGSKA (reference sequence). V was trimmed by 4 bases and J by 5 bases, leaving 13 bases between them. This CDR3 reads CSATITVKDTQYF. In DNA form, the CDR3 reads TGCAGTGCTACAATTACAGTCAAAGATACGCAGTATTTT.

This clonotype was detected only a few times. V is TRBV18 and J is TRBJ2-1, with 9 bases aligning to TRBD2. This CDR3 is 18 amino acids long. The germline V gene encodes CDR1 KGHSH and CDR2 LQKENI. Trimming took 4 bases from V and 4 from J; bases not matched to a gene: 14. CDR3 amino acids: CASSLATALAGFYNEQFF. The CDR3 DNA sequence: TGTGCCAGCTCACTAGCTACCGCCCTAGCGGGGTTTTACAATGAGCAGTTCTTC. Full variable domain (missing parts from reference TRBV18 and TRBJ2-1): NAGVMQNPRHLVRRRGQEARLRCSPMKGHSHVYWYRQLPEEGLKFMVYLQKENIIDESGMPKERFSAEFPKEGPSILRIQQVVRGDSAAYFCASSLATALAGFYNEQFFGPGTRLTVL.

This clonotype was observed a few times. One end of the junction varies from germline; a read error may be responsible. CDR3 amino acids: CASSLADRTGSYEQYF. CDR3 in DNA: TGTGCCAGCAGTTTAGCCGACAGAACAGGCTCCTACGAGCAGTACTTC. The genes are TRBV7-2 and TRBJ2-7, with D possibly matching TRBD1 (5 bases). CDR1 and CDR2 (germline): SGHTA, FQGNSA. The CDR3 length is 16 residues.

The V call is TRBV11-1, the J call TRBJ2-2; D is perhaps TRBD2 (6 bases). Trimming removed 5 bases from V and 7 bases from J, with 14 bases in between. The CDR3 has 14 residues. The germline CDR1 and CDR2 sequences are SGHAT and FQDESV (reference sequence). CDR3 DNA sequence: TGTGCCAGCAGCCCAATCATGCGGGGCGGGGAGCTGTTTTTT. Its protein product is CASSPIMRGGELFF.

J is TRBJ2-7 and V is TRBV20-1; either TRBD1 or TRBD2 may supply D (7 bases each). CDR1 DFQATT and CDR2 SNEGSKA come from the germline V gene (reference sequence). The CDR3 loop spans 13 amino acids. The ends were cut back, 4 bases at V and 6 bases at J, with 16 bases in the middle. The CDR3 DNA is TGCAGTGCTAAAAGTTCCAGGGGGGGCGAGCAGTACTTC. This codes for CSAKSSRGGEQYF.

This clonotype was detected only a few times. The gene calls are TRBV7-2 and TRBJ2-1; 8 bases line up with TRBD2. There are 15 residues in the CDR3. CDR1 is SGHTA, CDR2 FQGNSA, per germline. The ends lost 5 bases at V and 5 bases at J; junction bases unmatched: 8. The CDR3 spells CASSLSGSINNEQFF. Written as DNA, the CDR3 is TGTGCCAGCAGCCTCAGCGGGAGTATCAACAATGAGCAGTTCTTC. The complete variable domain, with remaining parts taken from reference TRBV7-2 and TRBJ2-1, reads GAGVSQSPSNKVTEKGKDVELRCDPISGHTALYWYRQSLGQGLEFLIYFQGNSAPDKSGLPSDRFSAERTGGSVSTLTIQRTQQEDSAVYLCASSLSGSINNEQFFGPGTRLTVL.

This clonotype has more than one count but fewer than ten. The rearrangement links TRBV5-6 to TRBJ2-1; D remains ambiguous. CDR3 length equals 13 residues. With 7 bases removed from V and 6 bases from J, the gap between germline ends came to 14 bases. CDR1 SGHDT and CDR2 YYEEEE come from the germline V gene. The CDR3 DNA is TGTGCCAGCTTGAGTGGAGTATTCAATGAGCAGTTCTTC. This encodes CASLSGVFNEQFF.

The chain combines TRBV3-1 with TRBJ1-2, with D tentatively TRBD1 (5 bases). Per the germline V gene, CDR1 is LGHDT and CDR2 is YNNKEL (reference sequence). The CDR3 extends over 14 amino acids. Trimming left V 6 bases short and J 2 bases short, with 13 bases between. CDR3 loop: CASSNRPGNYGYTF. As DNA, the CDR3 is TGTGCCAGCAGTAACAGGCCGGGGAACTATGGCTACACCTTC. The whole variable domain, filled in from reference TRBV3-1 and TRBJ1-2, reads DTAVSQTPKYLVTQMGNDKSIKCEQNLGHDTMYWYKQDSKKFLKIMFSYNNKELIINETVPNRFSPKSPDKAHLNLHINSLELGDSAVYFCASSNRPGNYGYTFGSGTRLTVV.

This clonotype was seen only a few times. The CDR3 loop reads CASLPGLAPVSSYNEQFF. CDR3 coding DNA: TGTGCCAGCCTCCCTGGACTAGCGCCCGTTAGCTCCTACAATGAGCAGTTCTTC. This sequence joins TRBV18 and TRBJ2-1; 9 nucleotides agree with TRBD2. The CDR3 has 18 residues. Germline CDR1 reads KGHSH; CDR2 reads LQKENI. After removal of 8 bases from V and 0 bases from J, the junction contained 14 bases not matched to a gene.

V and J are TRBV6-1 and TRBJ2-7; TRBD1 agrees at 9 bases. V was clipped by 7 bases and J by 6 bases; unmatched bases: 7. Germline values: CDR1 MNHNS, CDR2 SASEGT. The CDR3 has 13 residues. The CDR3: CASTSGTGTEQYF. The CDR3 region has the DNA TGTGCCAGCACCTCCGGGACAGGGACCGAGCAGTACTTC.

This clonotype was observed a handful of times. This chain connects TRBV6-1 to TRBJ2-5; unclear D gene. The CDR3 is 14 residues long. Germline V gene data show CDR1 as MNHNS and CDR2 as SASEGT. Trimming took 5 bases from V and 2 from J, leaving 12 bases between them. The CDR3 sequence is CASSKPASQETQYF. CDR3 DNA sequence: TGTGCCAGCAGTAAACCGGCCAGTCAAGAGACCCAGTACTTC.

As concerns this clonotype: One end of the junction varies from germline; a read error may be responsible. The gene calls are TRBV3-1 and TRBJ2-6; D is unresolved. Germline loops: CDR1 LGHDT, CDR2 YNNKEL (reference sequence). This CDR3 spans 16 amino acids. The CDR3: CASSKYSPPGANVLTF. The CDR3 nucleotides read TGTGCCAGCAGCAAGTACAGCCCCCCTGGTGCCAACGTCCTGACTTTC.

The CDR3 reads CASSAPGGGKETQYF. CDR3 sequence (DNA): TGTGCCAGCAGCGCTCCGGGGGGGGGCAAAGAGACCCAGTACTTC. The V and J genes are TRBV9 and TRBJ2-5, with TRBD2 identical over 8 bases. V was pared by 3 bases and J by 3 bases, with 7 bases of the junction left unmatched. Germline V gene sequence: CDR1 SGDLS, CDR2 YYNGEE. The CDR3 is 15 residues long.

The chain couples TRBV29-1 to TRBJ1-2; 10 bases line up with TRBD1. Germline V gene sequence: CDR1 SQVTM, CDR2 ANQGSEA. V trimming: 8 bases; J trimming: 4 bases; junction bases outside the gene matches: 10. The CDR3 has 14 residues. The CDR3 here is CSWSAGQGSYGYTF. DNA for the CDR3: TGCAGCTGGTCAGCGGGACAGGGGAGCTATGGCTACACCTTC.

This clonotype appeared a few times. The CDR3 coding sequence is TGTGCCAGCAGTTTTCGACAAAGTTCCTACGAGCAGTACTTC. Translating gives CASSFRQSSYEQYF. The chain is built from TRBV27 and TRBJ2-7; unclear D gene. V lost 3 bases, J lost 1 base, and 10 bases lay in between. The CDR3 consists of 14 residues. Germline assignment: CDR1 MNHEY and CDR2 SMNVEV (reference sequence).

This clonotype was observed a handful of times. This chain links TRBV10-3 with TRBJ1-3, with 9 bases fitting TRBD1. Unmatched junction bases numbered 12, after V lost 10 bases and J lost 8 bases. The CDR3 length is 14 residues. Germline V lookup: CDR1 ENHRY, CDR2 SYGVKD. CDR3 in amino acids: CATAATGQGYTIYF. The CDR3 DNA reads as TGTGCCACAGCGGCCACGGGACAGGGATACACCATATATTTT.

In this sample, this clonotype turned up a few times. The chain carries TRBV20-1 and TRBJ2-2; 7 bases align to TRBD2. J lost 3 bases, V lost 4 bases, and 11 bases had no gene match. The CDR3 is 16 amino acids. The germline V gene encodes CDR1 DFQATT and CDR2 SNEGSKA (reference sequence). The CDR3, as DNA: TGCAGTGCTACCGATAACTGGCTAGCGGACACCGGGGAGCTGTTTTTT. Amino acid sequence: CSATDNWLADTGELFF.

The chain couples TRBV15 to TRBJ1-2; D possibly corresponds to TRBD1 (6 bases). Trimming left V 2 bases short and J 6 bases short, with 19 bases between. Germline-derived CDR1 and CDR2 are LNHNV and YYDKDF (reference sequence). The CDR3 has 16 residues. In nucleotides, the CDR3 is TGTGCCACCAGCAGAACCACAGGGAACCCTTTGCATGGCTACACCTTC. This sequence encodes CATSRTTGNPLHGYTF.

The chain couples TRBV18 to TRBJ2-1; D is perhaps TRBD1 (5 bases). The germline gives CDR1 KGHSH, CDR2 LQKENI. Trimming stripped 3 bases from V and 7 bases from J, with 13 bases between. The CDR3 is made up of 14 amino acids. CDR3 in amino acids: CASSPFGRVNEQFF. The CDR3 DNA sequence: TGTGCCAGCTCACCGTTTGGCAGGGTGAATGAGCAGTTCTTC.

The V call is TRBV7-2, the J call TRBJ2-7; 7 nucleotides agree with TRBD2. Trimming removed 2 bases from V and 0 bases from J; junction bases left unmatched: 4. Germline V gene lookup returns CDR1 SGHTA and CDR2 FQGNSA. The CDR3 totals 15 residues. The CDR3 region has the DNA TGTGCCAGCAGCTTAACCGCGGGAGACTCCTACGAGCAGTACTTC. This translates into CASSLTAGDSYEQYF.